Listed below are T cell receptor beta chains from one sample, sequenced in a study of blood T cells in healthy people across ages. One entry per CDR3 protein, called by TCRdb with MiXCR from the 5' RACE reads. The repertoire has around 1,100,000 distinct CDR3 sequences, less than 45% of them found once; the top ten carry about an eighth. The sequenced sample consisted of blood. Source of these receptors: a man between 18 and 29 years old in good health. Both conserved end residues are part of each CDR3. Fields, in order: J gene, V gene, clone size, D gene, CDR3 protein, CDR3 DNA. A D gene is named only where the DNA matches it firmly. Size tells how often a clone was seen (once, few, many) or the class of an expanded clone, and some rows leave it out.

j_call: TRBJ1-5; v_call: TRBV5-6; clone_size: -; d_call: -; cdr3_aa: CASRRRGQNQPQHF; cdr3_nt: TGTGCCAGCAGGCGGCGGGGCCAGAATCAGCCCCAGCATTTT
j_call: TRBJ2-7; v_call: TRBV30; clone_size: few; d_call: TRBD1; cdr3_aa: CAWDSTGSSYEQYF; cdr3_nt: TGTGCCTGGGACTCGACAGGGAGCTCCTACGAGCAGTACTTC
j_call: TRBJ1-5; v_call: TRBV6-5; clone_size: -; d_call: -; cdr3_aa: CASSCSSSNQPQHF; cdr3_nt: TGTGCCAGCAGTTGCTCGTCGTCGAATCAGCCCCAGCATTTT
j_call: TRBJ1-1; v_call: TRBV5-1; clone_size: -; d_call: -; cdr3_aa: CASSNRRGETEAFF; cdr3_nt: TGCGCCAGCAGCAACCGCAGGGGAGAAACTGAAGCTTTCTTT
j_call: TRBJ1-3; v_call: TRBV4-1; clone_size: -; d_call: -; cdr3_aa: CASSPREAPSGNTIYF; cdr3_nt: TGCGCCAGCAGCCCTCGGGAGGCACCCTCTGGAAACACCATATATTTT
j_call: TRBJ1-2; v_call: TRBV11-2; clone_size: -; d_call: -; cdr3_aa: CASSPVRGRDYGYTF; cdr3_nt: TGTGCCAGCAGCCCAGTCAGGGGTAGGGACTATGGCTACACCTTC
j_call: TRBJ2-7; v_call: TRBV6-5; clone_size: -; d_call: -; cdr3_aa: CARKQGQRYEQYF; cdr3_nt: TGTGCCAGAAAACAAGGACAGCGGTACGAGCAGTACTTC
j_call: TRBJ1-5; v_call: TRBV25-1; clone_size: -; d_call: -; cdr3_aa: CASSENVGEPQHF; cdr3_nt: TGTGCCAGCAGTGAAAATGTGGGGGAGCCCCAGCATTTT
j_call: TRBJ1-2; v_call: TRBV20-1; clone_size: -; d_call: TRBD1; cdr3_aa: CSAETTGLGYGYTF; cdr3_nt: TGCAGTGCCGAGACGACAGGGTTGGGGTATGGCTACACCTTC
j_call: TRBJ1-2; v_call: TRBV6-2/TRBV6-3; clone_size: -; d_call: -; cdr3_aa: CASSLLQGPNYGYTF; cdr3_nt: TGTGCCAGCAGTCTACTCCAGGGGCCTAACTATGGCTACACCTTC
j_call: TRBJ1-2; v_call: TRBV20-1; clone_size: once; d_call: -; cdr3_aa: CSAPPTGTRGYTF; cdr3_nt: TGCAGTGCTCCACCCACAGGGACGAGGGGCTACACCTTC
j_call: TRBJ2-3; v_call: TRBV29-1; clone_size: many; d_call: -; cdr3_aa: CSVMTRATADTQYF; cdr3_nt: TGCAGCGTTATGACTCGGGCCACTGCAGATACGCAGTATTTT
j_call: TRBJ1-3; v_call: TRBV7-9; clone_size: -; d_call: TRBD1; cdr3_aa: CASSHPQGAGGNTIYF; cdr3_nt: TGTGCCAGCAGCCACCCACAGGGGGCAGGGGGAAACACCATATATTTT
j_call: TRBJ2-6; v_call: TRBV12-3/TRBV12-4; clone_size: few; d_call: -; cdr3_aa: CASSLAGLSLSGANVLTF; cdr3_nt: TGTGCCAGCAGTTTAGCCGGGTTGTCCCTGTCTGGGGCCAACGTCCTGACTTTC
j_call: TRBJ1-4; v_call: TRBV20-1; clone_size: -; d_call: -; cdr3_aa: CSAVKPTDTSHEKLFF; cdr3_nt: TGCAGCGCCGTAAAGCCTACCGACACCAGTCATGAAAAACTGTTTTTT
j_call: TRBJ2-3; v_call: TRBV7-2; clone_size: -; d_call: -; cdr3_aa: CASSLLVSRTDTQYF; cdr3_nt: TGTGCCAGCAGCTTACTGGTCAGCCGCACAGATACGCAGTATTTT
j_call: TRBJ2-7; v_call: TRBV20-1; clone_size: -; d_call: TRBD2; cdr3_aa: CSVIRTSGGPSSYNEQYF; cdr3_nt: TGCAGTGTCATCCGGACTAGCGGGGGGCCCAGCTCCTACAATGAGCAGTACTTC
j_call: TRBJ1-1; v_call: TRBV7-3; clone_size: many; d_call: -; cdr3_aa: CASSLGPGNTEAFF; cdr3_nt: TGTGCCAGCAGCTTAGGACCGGGGAACACTGAAGCTTTCTTT
j_call: TRBJ2-3; v_call: TRBV6-4; clone_size: few; d_call: -; cdr3_aa: CASKKGRDRSTDTQYF; cdr3_nt: TGTGCCAGCAAAAAAGGGCGGGACCGAAGCACAGATACGCAGTATTTT
j_call: TRBJ1-5; v_call: TRBV7-2; clone_size: -; d_call: -; cdr3_aa: CASKGTSDNQPQHF; cdr3_nt: TGTGCCAGCAAAGGGACAAGTGACAATCAGCCCCAGCATTTT
j_call: TRBJ2-1; v_call: TRBV15; clone_size: -; d_call: -; cdr3_aa: CATTETRSHNEQFF; cdr3_nt: TGTGCCACCACAGAAACTCGCAGCCACAATGAGCAGTTCTTC
j_call: TRBJ2-7; v_call: TRBV5-1; clone_size: -; d_call: -; cdr3_aa: CASSRQPGTDYNEQYF; cdr3_nt: TGCGCCAGCAGCCGCCAACCCGGGACCGATTACAATGAGCAGTACTTC
j_call: TRBJ2-5; v_call: TRBV7-9; clone_size: few; d_call: -; cdr3_aa: CASSQGQAETQYF; cdr3_nt: TGTGCCAGCAGCCAGGGACAAGCGGAGACCCAGTACTTC
j_call: TRBJ1-2; v_call: TRBV7-2; clone_size: -; d_call: TRBD1; cdr3_aa: CASSYQTGLGEDGYTF; cdr3_nt: TGTGCCAGCAGCTACCAGACAGGGTTGGGCGAGGATGGCTACACCTTC
j_call: TRBJ2-7; v_call: TRBV9; clone_size: -; d_call: -; cdr3_aa: CASSVGPSTTSYNEQYF; cdr3_nt: TGTGCCAGCAGCGTAGGACCATCCACCACTTCCTACAATGAGCAGTACTTC
j_call: TRBJ1-1; v_call: TRBV7-9; clone_size: once; d_call: -; cdr3_aa: CACSLGGGAANTEAFF; cdr3_nt: TGTGCCTGCAGCTTAGGGGGTGGGGCAGCGAACACTGAAGCTTTCTTT
j_call: TRBJ1-5; v_call: TRBV6-1; clone_size: -; d_call: -; cdr3_aa: CASSPGPSQPQHF; cdr3_nt: TGTGCCAGCAGCCCGGGGCCCTCTCAGCCCCAGCATTTT
j_call: TRBJ2-7; v_call: TRBV7-3; clone_size: -; d_call: -; cdr3_aa: CASSALTDSSYNEQYF; cdr3_nt: TGTGCCAGCAGCGCATTGACAGACAGCTCCTACAATGAGCAGTACTTC
j_call: TRBJ2-2; v_call: TRBV5-1; clone_size: -; d_call: -; cdr3_aa: CVSSPEDRYTGELFF; cdr3_nt: TGCGTCAGCAGCCCAGAAGACCGATACACCGGGGAGCTGTTTTTT
j_call: TRBJ2-3; v_call: TRBV24-1; clone_size: -; d_call: TRBD2; cdr3_aa: CATSDLTGGNTDTQYF; cdr3_nt: TGTGCCACCAGTGATTTGACGGGGGGGAACACAGATACGCAGTATTTT
j_call: TRBJ1-6; v_call: TRBV10-3; clone_size: few; d_call: -; cdr3_aa: CAISESGRTDNSPLHF; cdr3_nt: TGTGCCATCAGTGAGTCAGGGCGGACAGATAATTCACCCCTCCACTTT
j_call: TRBJ2-7; v_call: TRBV9; clone_size: -; d_call: TRBD1; cdr3_aa: CASSGTGTGNEQYF; cdr3_nt: TGTGCCAGCAGCGGAACCGGGACAGGGAACGAGCAGTACTTC
j_call: TRBJ1-6; v_call: TRBV7-8; clone_size: once; d_call: TRBD1; cdr3_aa: CASSSSDRGRNSPPHF; cdr3_nt: TGTGCCAGCAGCTCGTCAGACAGGGGGCGAAACTCACCCCCCCACTTT
j_call: TRBJ2-1; v_call: TRBV11-1; clone_size: -; d_call: TRBD2; cdr3_aa: CASSQGRLGLAGGPNTSYNEQFF; cdr3_nt: TGTGCCAGCAGCCAGGGTCGCTTGGGACTAGCGGGGGGGCCGAATACCTCCTACAATGAGCAGTTCTTC
j_call: TRBJ1-2; v_call: TRBV25-1; clone_size: few; d_call: -; cdr3_aa: CASSEYIKGNYGYTF; cdr3_nt: TGTGCCAGCAGTGAATATATCAAGGGAAACTATGGCTACACCTTC
j_call: TRBJ2-1; v_call: TRBV4-2; clone_size: -; d_call: TRBD1; cdr3_aa: CASSHGTGELSWEQFF; cdr3_nt: TGTGCCAGCAGCCACGGGACAGGGGAATTGTCTTGGGAGCAGTTCTTC
j_call: TRBJ1-2; v_call: TRBV28; clone_size: few; d_call: -; cdr3_aa: CASSLEPSAYGYTF; cdr3_nt: TGTGCCAGCAGTTTAGAGCCGTCAGCCTATGGCTACACCTTC
j_call: TRBJ2-3; v_call: TRBV7-2; clone_size: -; d_call: -; cdr3_aa: CASSVQFTDTQYF; cdr3_nt: TGTGCCAGCAGCGTACAGTTCACAGATACGCAGTATTTT
j_call: TRBJ2-7; v_call: TRBV6-2/TRBV6-3; clone_size: -; d_call: -; cdr3_aa: CASTFGGNEQYF; cdr3_nt: TGTGCCAGCACCTTTGGGGGCAATGAGCAGTACTTC
j_call: TRBJ2-4; v_call: TRBV5-1; clone_size: few; d_call: -; cdr3_aa: CASSPLQKNIQYF; cdr3_nt: TGCGCCAGCAGCCCCCTTCAGAAAAACATTCAGTACTTC
j_call: TRBJ1-5; v_call: TRBV5-6; clone_size: -; d_call: -; cdr3_aa: CASSLNSYQPQHF; cdr3_nt: TGTGCCAGCAGCTTGAACAGTTATCAGCCCCAGCATTTT
j_call: TRBJ1-5; v_call: TRBV7-2; clone_size: -; d_call: TRBD1; cdr3_aa: CASRWTGVSNQPQHF; cdr3_nt: TGTGCCAGCAGATGGACAGGGGTTAGCAATCAGCCCCAGCATTTT
j_call: TRBJ1-4; v_call: TRBV6-1; clone_size: -; d_call: TRBD1; cdr3_aa: CASRDDRGQGKLFF; cdr3_nt: TGTGCCAGCAGAGACGACAGGGGGCAGGGAAAACTGTTTTTT
j_call: TRBJ2-5; v_call: TRBV4-3; clone_size: -; d_call: TRBD1; cdr3_aa: CASSPGQNQGTQYF; cdr3_nt: TGCGCCAGCAGCCCGGGACAGAACCAAGGGACCCAGTACTTC
j_call: TRBJ2-1; v_call: TRBV11-2; clone_size: -; d_call: -; cdr3_aa: CASSLVRDPYNEQFF; cdr3_nt: TGTGCCAGCAGCTTAGTCCGCGATCCCTACAATGAGCAGTTCTTC
j_call: TRBJ2-7; v_call: TRBV10-3; clone_size: -; d_call: -; cdr3_aa: CAISELSRGGILGEQYF; cdr3_nt: TGTGCCATCAGTGAACTCTCTCGAGGGGGAATCCTCGGCGAGCAGTACTTC
j_call: TRBJ1-1; v_call: TRBV15; clone_size: -; d_call: -; cdr3_aa: CAASRGGSNTEAFF; cdr3_nt: TGTGCCGCCAGCAGAGGCGGGTCTAACACTGAAGCTTTCTTT
j_call: TRBJ2-3; v_call: TRBV11-3; clone_size: few; d_call: -; cdr3_aa: CASSFTRTDTQYF; cdr3_nt: TGTGCCAGCAGCTTTACCCGAACAGATACGCAGTATTTT